The TCR beta chain described here comes from a study of T cells in Graves' hyperthyroidism and ophthalmopathy. It was RNA transcripts that yielded the amplified TCR beta CDR3 regions. HTBI primers were employed in a first-round RT-PCR of the TCR CDR3. TCRdb re-called the multiplex PCR reads through MiXCR, storing one row per CDR3 protein. Seen here are hundreds of thousands of distinct CDR3 sequences, more than 20% observed once, and the top ten hold roughly a third. With respect to this clonotype: Its specificity is unknown.

The study included ophthalmopathy patients with Clinical Activity Score at least 3, NOSPECS grade at least 4 and duration under 3 months. Clinical symptoms, serum thyroxine, TRAb, thyroid ultrasound and orbital computed tomography established diagnosis. Points from the study as a whole: Most clonotypes that expanded in the thyroid above 0.001 also showed up in blood.

Germline lookup yields CDR1 LGHNA and CDR2 YNFKEQ. The CDR3 is made up of 16 amino acids. V lost 4 bases to trimming and J lost 7 bases; unmatched junction nucleotides: 6. The sequenced material came from blood. V usage is TRBV4-2 and J usage is TRBJ2-1; 14 bases are shared with TRBD2. This receptor was identified in a young man with Graves' ophthalmopathy. Written as DNA, the CDR3 is TGTGCCAGCAGCCCAGGGACTAGCGGGAGTCGAAATGAGCAGTTCTTC. This encodes CASSPGTSGSRNEQFF.